This T cell receptor beta chain was recorded in a study of Ad26.COV2.S vaccination and SARS-CoV-2 variants. Study-level information: Donor allocation was to the COV1001 Ad26.COV2.S trial arm. The authors gave Ad26.COV2.S intramuscularly, either once or twice 56 days apart.

With 2 bases clipped from V and 4 bases from J, the junction kept 6 bases outside the gene matches. CDR1 SGHNT and CDR2 YENEEA come from the germline V gene. This CDR3 comprises 16 residues. Specified treatment: approximately 18 received Ad26.COV2.S at low or high dose, single or two shots; 5 received placebo; per-sample allocation not given. Specimens were obtained on day 63 following the first vaccine or placebo injection. As regards this clone: The antigen is undetermined.

Findings and limits, study-wide: Total T cell responses, in the TCR breadth and depth analyses, may have been underestimated.

Assay used: immunoSEQ multiplex PCR; TCRdb lists only in-frame clones, some missing. The top ten hold more than 3.5% of the sample, which has some 450,000 clones, about 92% seen once. This receptor was identified in a person between 18 and 60 years old who received the Ad26.COV2.S COVID-19 vaccine or a placebo. The chain has TRBV11-3 and TRBJ2-1; 9 nucleotides line up with TRBD1. Sequences were derived from peripheral blood, sampled in a trial of Ad26.COV2.S vaccine versus placebo. DNA of the CDR3: TGTGCCAGCAGCTTACGTGGACAGGGGCTGTACAATGAGCAGTTCTTC. This codes for CASSLRGQGLYNEQFF.